A selection of T cell receptor beta chains follows, all from one sample in a study of technical replicates of blood from a few donors. Method: immunoSEQ multiplex PCR; TCRdb's copy keeps in-frame clones and lacks some. The sample holds around 73,000 clones, roughly 90% seen once. Sequenced sample: PBMCs. These receptor sequences come from a human donor in good health. Some clones in this sample may be carry-over from other donors' samples. CDR3s include the opening cysteine and the closing phenylalanine or tryptophan. The order of the fields is J gene, D gene, V gene, clone size, CDR3 DNA, CDR3 protein. D genes are given only for firm matches. A clone size is listed for some rows: how often the clone was seen (once, few, many), or a class if it is expanded.

TRBJ2-2,TRBD2,TRBV5-3,-,TGTGCCAGAAGCTTAGCACTAGCGGGGGGGCAGGGCACCGGGGAGCTGTTTTTT,CARSLALAGGQGTGELFF
TRBJ2-3,TRBD2,TRBV7-9,-,TGTGCCAGCAGCGTCCGACTAGCGGGGAGCACAGATACGCAGTATTTT,CASSVRLAGSTDTQYF
TRBJ1-5,TRBD1,TRBV23-1,-,TGCGCCAGAGGCCGTGGCGTTACCGGGACAGAAGACAATCAGCCCCAGCATTTT,CARGRGVTGTEDNQPQHF
TRBJ1-1,TRBD1,TRBV6-1,-,TGTGCCAGCAGTGGGGCCGCCGGAACGAAACAGGGGCGAAGCGGTGAAGCTTTCTTT,CASSGAAGTKQGRSGEAFF
TRBJ1-1,-,TRBV7-9,few,TGTGCCAGCAGCCCAATTCAGATAAAAGCTTTCTTT,CASSPIQIKAFF
TRBJ2-3,TRBD2,TRBV7-2,-,TGTGCCAGCAGCGATCGCCTAGCGGGGAGCACAGATACGCAGTATTTT,CASSDRLAGSTDTQYF
TRBJ2-7,TRBD1,TRBV5-1,-,TGCGCCAGCAGCCCGACGTGGACAGGGGGATACGAGCAGTACTTC,CASSPTWTGGYEQYF
TRBJ2-5,-,TRBV7-6,-,TGTGCCAGCAGCTCTTTAGTCCTCGGACAACAGGGAGGGGTGACCCAGTACTTC,CASSSLVLGQQGGVTQYF
TRBJ1-1,-,TRBV20-1,-,TGCAGTGCCGCGGCGACCGACGAAGCTTTCTTT,CSAAATDEAFF
TRBJ1-4,-,TRBV29-1,-,TGCAGGACTGAGGGGGATCTTCCTAATGAAAAACTGTTTTTT,CRTEGDLPNEKLFF
TRBJ2-1,-,TRBV10-1,once,TGCGCCAGCAGTGAGTCGAATCTAGCGCACGACTCCTACAATGAGCAGTTCTTC,CASSESNLAHDSYNEQFF
TRBJ1-4,-,TRBV2,-,TGTGCCAGCAGTGACTTAGGGGCAACTAATGAAAAACTGTTTTTT,CASSDLGATNEKLFF
TRBJ2-1,TRBD1,TRBV7-3,-,TGTGCCACCACATATAAAAGGGGGCCCGGAGAGGGGGACAATGAGCAGTTCTTC,CATTYKRGPGEGDNEQFF
TRBJ2-1,TRBD1,TRBV5-1,-,TGCGCCAGCAGCTTGTCAGGGGGTTTGGGGAATGAGCAGTTCTTC,CASSLSGGLGNEQFF
TRBJ2-7,-,TRBV15,-,TGTGCCACCAGCAGAGAAACCGGGAACACGGACGAGCAGTACTTC,CATSRETGNTDEQYF
TRBJ2-7,TRBD1,TRBV4-3,-,TGCGCCAGCAGCCAAGTGACAGGGGGCCAGGACGAGCAGTACTTC,CASSQVTGGQDEQYF
TRBJ1-6,TRBD1,TRBV9,-,TGTGCCAGCAGCGCCGAAGGGACAGGGGTTTCACCCCTCCACTTT,CASSAEGTGVSPLHF
TRBJ2-3,-,TRBV7-2,-,TGTGCCAGCAGCTTAGAACCTCGGGGTAGCCCTAGCACAGATACGCAGTATTTT,CASSLEPRGSPSTDTQYF
TRBJ2-2,TRBD1,TRBV29-1,-,TGCAGCGCAAGACAGGGGACCGGGGAGCTGTTTTTT,CSARQGTGELFF
TRBJ2-3,-,TRBV5-6,-,TGTGCCAGCAGCTTGCCGGGAGAGATGACAGATACGCAGTATTTT,CASSLPGEMTDTQYF
TRBJ2-7,TRBD2,TRBV19,-,TGTGCCAGTAGTACCACTAGCGGGTTCTCCTACGAGCAGTACTTC,CASSTTSGFSYEQYF
TRBJ1-2,-,TRBV18,-,TGTGCCAGCTCGCCAACAGGCGAGTCGGGTATCTATGTAGGCTACACCTTC,CASSPTGESGIYVGYTF
TRBJ1-1,TRBD1,TRBV7-2,-,TGTGCCAGCAGCTTAGTCGGGACAGGGGGCATGAACACTGAAGCTTTCTTT,CASSLVGTGGMNTEAFF
TRBJ1-4,TRBD1,TRBV5-1,-,TGCGCCAGCAGCTTGGATCAGGGGGCAAATGAAAAACTGTTTTTT,CASSLDQGANEKLFF
TRBJ1-1,TRBD1,TRBV10-3,-,TGTGCCATCAGTGAAAGGACAGGGGGGACTGAAGCTTTCTTT,CAISERTGGTEAFF
TRBJ1-2,-,TRBV5-1,-,TGCGCCAGCAGCTTGGGGCCGGGGTTGGACTATGGCTACACCTTC,CASSLGPGLDYGYTF
TRBJ1-4,TRBD1,TRBV27,-,TGTGCCAGCAGCAAGGACAGGGCCTTTAATGAAAAACTGTTTTTT,CASSKDRAFNEKLFF
TRBJ2-7,-,TRBV7-2,-,TGTGCCAGCAGCTTAATGGGGCTCACCTACGAGCAGTACTTC,CASSLMGLTYEQYF
TRBJ2-3,-,TRBV7-3,-,TGTGCCAGCAGCCCAGGGGGCGGGGGTACGCAGTATTTT,CASSPGGGGTQYF
TRBJ1-2,-,TRBV5-8,-,TGTGCCAGCACCGATAAAGCCGGCCTACTAGTCTATGGCTACACCTTC,CASTDKAGLLVYGYTF
TRBJ1-1,TRBD1,TRBV4-1,few,TGCGCCAGCAGCCTAGAGACAGGGGGCTTCCTAGGGCGCACTGAAGCTTTCTTT,CASSLETGGFLGRTEAFF
TRBJ1-4,-,TRBV4-2,once,TGTGCCAGCAGCCAAGGACAGAGTAATGAAAAACTGTTTTTT,CASSQGQSNEKLFF
TRBJ2-1,-,TRBV4-3,-,TGCGCCAGCAGCCAAGGATTCGGCGGGGACTACAATGAGCAGTTCTTC,CASSQGFGGDYNEQFF
TRBJ2-5,TRBD2,TRBV5-6,-,TGTGCCAGCAGCTCAATGGGGCTAGCGGGGGGGCCGACCCAAGAGACCCAGTACTTC,CASSSMGLAGGPTQETQYF
TRBJ1-3,-,TRBV9,-,TGTGCCAGCAGCGGGTTCCAGGGCGATCCCTCTGGAAACACCATATATTTT,CASSGFQGDPSGNTIYF
TRBJ1-5,-,TRBV10-3,-,TGTGCCATCAGTGAGTCGCGAGGGGGAACAGTTAGCAATCAGCCCCAGCATTTT,CAISESRGGTVSNQPQHF
TRBJ2-1,-,TRBV5-4,-,TGTGCCAGCAGACTCTCAGGGGATGAGCAGTTCTTC,CASRLSGDEQFF
TRBJ2-7,TRBD1,TRBV5-1,-,TGCGCCAGCAGCCTCGGCGGGACAGGGTCCTACGAGCAGTACTTC,CASSLGGTGSYEQYF
TRBJ1-1,-,TRBV5-1,once,TGCGCCAGCAGCTTCCTACAGGGGAACACTGAAGCTTTCTTT,CASSFLQGNTEAFF
TRBJ2-4,TRBD1,TRBV7-9,-,TGTGCCAGCAGCTTGGGACAGGGGATAGCCAAAAACATTCAGTACTTC,CASSLGQGIAKNIQYF
TRBJ2-1,TRBD2,TRBV7-9,few,TGTGCCAGCAGCCCGACAAGGACTAGCAGGTACAATGAGCAGTTCTTC,CASSPTRTSRYNEQFF
TRBJ2-2,TRBD2,TRBV5-1,-,TGCGCCAGCAGCCCTGGACTAGCGGGAGGGCCTAGAGGGGAGCTGTTTTTT,CASSPGLAGGPRGELFF
TRBJ1-2,-,TRBV7-2,-,TGTGCCAGCAGCTTAAACGGGGTTGACTATGGCTACACCTTC,CASSLNGVDYGYTF
TRBJ2-7,-,TRBV7-2,few,TGTGCCAGCAGCAAAGACTTCACCTACGAGCAGTACTTC,CASSKDFTYEQYF
TRBJ1-2,-,TRBV18,-,TGTGCCAGCTCACCGGACAGCGTCTATGGCTACACCTTC,CASSPDSVYGYTF
TRBJ2-7,-,TRBV2,-,TGTGCCAGCAGAGCAGGGGTCTCCTACGAGCAGTACTTC,CASRAGVSYEQYF
TRBJ1-1,-,TRBV6-1,-,TGTGCCAGCAGTGAAGCCGCGGGAAACACTGAAGCTTTCTTT,CASSEAAGNTEAFF
TRBJ2-7,-,TRBV30,-,TGTGCCTGGAGTGTTCGTCAGGACAAGAACGAGCAGTACTTC,CAWSVRQDKNEQYF
TRBJ2-7,-,TRBV11-2,few,TGTGCCAGCAGCATCGGACAGCCCTACGAGCAGTACTTC,CASSIGQPYEQYF
TRBJ1-2,-,TRBV6-5,-,TGTGCCAGCAGTCCCCGACAGGTCCTAACTAAGGGCTACACCTTC,CASSPRQVLTKGYTF
TRBJ1-5,TRBD1,TRBV6-1,-,TGTGCCAGCCAGGACAGGGTGAGCAATCAGCCCCAGCATTTT,CASQDRVSNQPQHF
TRBJ1-6,-,TRBV7-9,-,TGTGCCAGCAGCTTAGTGGGGGGGGCAGGATCACCCCTCCACTTT,CASSLVGGAGSPLHF
TRBJ1-2,TRBD1,TRBV12-5,-,TGTGCTAGTGGTTTGGCCAGGGGGCACAGAGACTATGGCTACACCTTC,CASGLARGHRDYGYTF
TRBJ2-2,TRBD1,TRBV7-3,few,TGTGCCAGCAGCTTATTGGGGACAGGGGGCACCGGGGAGCTGTTTTTT,CASSLLGTGGTGELFF
TRBJ2-5,-,TRBV7-9,-,TGTGCCAGCAGCTTTGGCCAGCAAGAGACCCAGTACTTC,CASSFGQQETQYF
TRBJ2-3,-,TRBV19,-,TGTGCCAGTAGCACTAGTTTAGGTACGCAGTATTTT,CASSTSLGTQYF
TRBJ2-3,-,TRBV4-2,-,TGTGCCAGCAGCCAAGTCGCGGGAAGCTCAGATACGCAGTATTTT,CASSQVAGSSDTQYF
TRBJ2-7,TRBD2,TRBV14,-,TGTGCCAGCAGCCTTGGCGGGAGCTCCTACGAGCAGTACTTC,CASSLGGSSYEQYF
TRBJ2-1,TRBD1,TRBV7-2,-,TGTGCCAGCAGCTCTCAAGCCCCTGCAGGGGGCCTCTACAATGAGCAGTTCTTC,CASSSQAPAGGLYNEQFF
TRBJ2-7,TRBD2,TRBV6-4,-,TGTGCCAGCAGTGACGAGACCGGGACTAGCTTGGCCTACGAGCAGTACTTC,CASSDETGTSLAYEQYF